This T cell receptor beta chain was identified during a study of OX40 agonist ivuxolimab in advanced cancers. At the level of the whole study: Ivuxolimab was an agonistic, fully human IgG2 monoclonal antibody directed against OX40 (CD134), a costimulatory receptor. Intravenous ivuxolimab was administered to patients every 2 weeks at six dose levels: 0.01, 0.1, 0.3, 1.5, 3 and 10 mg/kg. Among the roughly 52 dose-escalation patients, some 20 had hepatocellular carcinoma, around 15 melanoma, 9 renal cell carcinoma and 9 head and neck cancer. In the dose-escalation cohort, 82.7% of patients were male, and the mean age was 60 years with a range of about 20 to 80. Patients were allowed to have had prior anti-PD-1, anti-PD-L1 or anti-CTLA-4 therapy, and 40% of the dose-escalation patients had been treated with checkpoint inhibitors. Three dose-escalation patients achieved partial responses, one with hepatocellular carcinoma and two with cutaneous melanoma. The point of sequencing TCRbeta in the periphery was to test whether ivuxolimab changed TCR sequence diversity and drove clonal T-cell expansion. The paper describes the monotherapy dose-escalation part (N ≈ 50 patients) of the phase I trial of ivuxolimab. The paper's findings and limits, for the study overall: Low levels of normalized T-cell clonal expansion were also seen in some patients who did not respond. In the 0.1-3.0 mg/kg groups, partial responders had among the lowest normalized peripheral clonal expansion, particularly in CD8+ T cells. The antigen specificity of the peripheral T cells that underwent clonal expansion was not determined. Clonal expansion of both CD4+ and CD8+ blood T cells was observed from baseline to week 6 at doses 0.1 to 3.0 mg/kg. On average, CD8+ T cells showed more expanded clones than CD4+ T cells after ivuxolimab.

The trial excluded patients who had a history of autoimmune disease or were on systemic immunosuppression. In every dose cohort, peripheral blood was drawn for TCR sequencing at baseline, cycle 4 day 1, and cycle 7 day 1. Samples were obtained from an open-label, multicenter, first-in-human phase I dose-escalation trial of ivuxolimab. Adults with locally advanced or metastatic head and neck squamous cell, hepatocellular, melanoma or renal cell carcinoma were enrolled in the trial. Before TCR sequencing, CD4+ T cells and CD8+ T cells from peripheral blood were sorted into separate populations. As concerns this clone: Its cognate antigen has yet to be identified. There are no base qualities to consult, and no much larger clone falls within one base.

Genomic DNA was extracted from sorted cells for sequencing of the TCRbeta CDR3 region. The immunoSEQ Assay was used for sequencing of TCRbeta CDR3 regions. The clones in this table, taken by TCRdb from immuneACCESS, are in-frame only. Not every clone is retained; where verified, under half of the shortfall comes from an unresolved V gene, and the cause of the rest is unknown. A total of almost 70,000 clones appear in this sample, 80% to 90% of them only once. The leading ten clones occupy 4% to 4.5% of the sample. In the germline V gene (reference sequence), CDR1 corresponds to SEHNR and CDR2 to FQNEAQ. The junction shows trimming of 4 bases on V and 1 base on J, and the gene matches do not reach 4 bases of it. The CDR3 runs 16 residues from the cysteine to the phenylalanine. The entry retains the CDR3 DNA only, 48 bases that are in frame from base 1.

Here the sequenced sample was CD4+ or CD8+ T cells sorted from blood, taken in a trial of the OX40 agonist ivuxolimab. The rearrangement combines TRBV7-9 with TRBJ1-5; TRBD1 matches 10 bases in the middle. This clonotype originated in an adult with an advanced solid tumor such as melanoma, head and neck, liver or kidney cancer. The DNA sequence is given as TGTGCCAGCAGCTCGGGGACAGGGGAAAGCAATCAGCCCCAGCATTTT. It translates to CASSSGTGESNQPQHF.